These T cell receptor beta chains were read from a single sample in a study of T-cell reconstitution after alpha-beta-depleted transplantation in children. TCRdb redid the calling of the PCR reads with MiXCR, one entry per CDR3 protein. The sample lists a few hundred thousand distinct CDR3 sequences, roughly a quarter occurring once. The sequenced sample was PBMCs, obtained before TCRalphabeta/CD19-depleted stem cell transplant. These TCRs come from a boy in the first two years of life with Wiskott-Aldrich syndrome, due to receive a stem cell transplant. Each CDR3 is given with its conserved first and last residue. A D gene is named only where the DNA matches it firmly. The listing skips clone size in some rows; elsewhere it reads once, few, many or a size class.

-	TRBV2	TRBJ2-2	TRBD2	CASRTGTRPYIGELFF	TGTGCCAGCAGGACCGGGACTAGGCCTTATATCGGGGAGCTGTTTTTT
few	TRBV7-2	TRBJ2-2	TRBD2	CASSLNSGPTGELFF	TGTGCCAGCAGCCTTAATAGCGGGCCCACCGGGGAGCTGTTTTTT
few	TRBV7-6	TRBJ2-2	-	CASSLSDSNTGELFF	TGTGCCAGCAGCTTATCTGACTCGAACACCGGGGAGCTGTTTTTT
once	TRBV4-2	TRBJ2-5	-	CASSPLNRASEEETQYF	TGTGCCAGCAGCCCCTTAAACCGGGCTAGCGAGGAAGAGACCCAGTACTTC
few	TRBV5-5	TRBJ2-5	-	CASSLGPQLLIPHYF	TGTGCCAGCAGCTTGGGGCCACAACTCCTTATACCCCATTACTTC
-	TRBV7-2	TRBJ1-2	TRBD1	CASSFSRQGGNYGYTF	TGTGCCAGCAGCTTTAGCCGACAGGGTGGTAACTATGGCTACACCTTC
-	TRBV7-2	TRBJ1-4	-	CASSPLHTGEKLFF	TGTGCCAGCAGCCCCCTGCACACGGGGGAAAAACTGTTTTTT
-	TRBV4-1	TRBJ1-5	-	CASSQDQGGQPQHF	TGCGCCAGCAGCCAAGATCAGGGAGGTCAGCCCCAGCATTTT
few	TRBV7-9	TRBJ2-7	TRBD2	CASSSSLAGSGHEQYF	TGTGCCAGCAGCTCCTCTCTAGCGGGGTCGGGCCACGAGCAGTACTTC
-	TRBV6-2/TRBV6-3	TRBJ2-4	-	CASSHAGGKNIQYF	TGTGCCAGCAGTCACGCCGGGGGCAAAAACATTCAGTACTTC
-	TRBV29-1	TRBJ2-1	-	CSVEDLVTFEQFF	TGCAGCGTTGAAGACCTAGTTACGTTCGAGCAGTTCTTC
-	TRBV2	TRBJ2-7	-	CASSEVHEQYF	TGTGCCAGCAGTGAGGTCCACGAGCAGTACTTC
-	TRBV20-1	TRBJ1-1	-	CSAPKGLLLAEAFF	TGCAGTGCGCCAAAGGGACTATTACTAGCTGAAGCTTTCTTT
-	TRBV15	TRBJ2-1	-	CATSGISRPPNEQFF	TGTGCCACCAGCGGGATCTCAAGGCCTCCCAATGAGCAGTTCTTC
-	TRBV7-3	TRBJ2-1	TRBD2	CASSPSSGSPSNEQFF	TGTGCCAGCAGCCCCTCTAGCGGGAGTCCCTCCAATGAGCAGTTCTTC
-	TRBV5-1	TRBJ2-6	-	CASSFGIVGANVLTF	TGCGCCAGCAGCTTCGGGATAGTGGGGGCCAACGTCCTGACTTTC
-	TRBV12-3/TRBV12-4	TRBJ2-7	-	CASSSGPKGVHEQYF	TGTGCCAGCAGTTCGGGACCCAAAGGTGTCCACGAGCAGTACTTC
-	TRBV12-3/TRBV12-4	TRBJ1-1	TRBD1	CASSLADRGEAFF	TGTGCCAGCAGTTTAGCCGACAGGGGAGAAGCTTTCTTT
few	TRBV11-2	TRBJ2-2	-	CASTSTANTGELFF	TGTGCCAGCACCTCGACAGCGAACACCGGGGAGCTGTTTTTT
-	TRBV10-3	TRBJ1-3	-	CAIRGTGNTIHF	TGTGCCATCAGAGGCACTGGAAACACCATACATTTT